The source of this T cell receptor beta chain is a study of response to subunit inactivated influenza vaccine. Findings of the study overall: The authors offered the suggestion that each seasonal influenza vaccination recruits few new T cells.

Trimming removed 2 bases from V and 0 bases from J, with 8 bases in between. The CDR3 is 14 residues long. Germline CDR1 reads KGHSH; CDR2 reads LQKENI. Notes on this clonotype: What it binds is unknown.

One entry per CDR3 protein, called by TCRdb with MiXCR from the RT-PCR reads. The sample holds about 180,000 distinct CDR3 sequences; 7.5% to 10% are singletons and the top ten take roughly 11%. This sequence was found in a man between 50 and 59 years old who received an inactivated influenza vaccine. The genes are TRBV18 and TRBJ2-7, with D uncertain. Sequencing used non-naive T cells sorted from PBMCs, obtained on the day of vaccination. CDR3 DNA sequence: TGTGCCAGCTCACCAGAGGTCGACTCCTACGAGCAGTACTTC. Its translation: CASSPEVDSYEQYF.